This section outlines one T cell receptor (beta chain) sequence together with its context. The antigen is not known. TCRdb's table, derived via immunoSEQ multiplex PCR, lists solely in-frame clones and lacks some. Counted here are 65,000 to 95,000 clones, 80% to 95% occurring once; the ten biggest clones make up less than 0.35%. V was clipped by 3 bases and J by 6 bases, with 8 bases between them. The CDR3 is 12 amino acids. Germline V lookup: CDR1 SGHDT, CDR2 YYEEEE. The data are from a study of OX40 agonist ivuxolimab in advanced cancers. Study as a whole: Partial responses were achieved by three patients, of whom one had hepatocellular carcinoma and two had cutaneous melanoma.

General study findings and limits: Low normalized clonal expansion also occurred in some nonresponding patients. Determination of antigen specificity was not performed for the expanded peripheral T cells.

This sequence joins TRBV5-6 and TRBJ2-3; D ambiguous. The TCR was taken from an adult with an advanced solid tumor such as melanoma, head and neck, liver or kidney cancer. This specimen was CD4+ or CD8+ T cells sorted from blood, taken in a trial of the OX40 agonist ivuxolimab. The CDR3: CASSSGSDTQYF. The CDR3 DNA reads as TGTGCCAGCAGCTCAGGTTCCGATACGCAGTATTTT.